The rows below give T cell receptor beta chains drawn from one sample of a study of cytomegalovirus exposure and HLA in healthy donors. The table came from immunoSEQ multiplex PCR; TCRdb's copy has only in-frame clones and leaves some out. The sample records under 200,000 clones, around 85% being singletons. Material for sequencing was PBMCs. The receptors stem from a human donor in good health. The CDR3 runs from the conserved cysteine through the conserved F or W. The D gene is left open where the match is weak. Only part of the rows carry a size: once, few, many, or a class if the clone is expanded.

>TRBD2|TRBV6-1|TRBJ2-1|.
TGTGCCAGCAGTGAATTCTGGCTAGCGGGGTTGAACAATGAGCAGTTCTTC
CASSEFWLAGLNNEQFF
>.|TRBV11-3|TRBJ1-1|.
TGTGCCAGCAGCTTACACGTTATAAGTACAACAGAAGCTTTCTTT
CASSLHVISTTEAFF
>.|TRBV7-9|TRBJ2-5|.
TGTGCCAGCAGCTCGACTAAGGGGGATCAAGAGACCCAGTACTTC
CASSSTKGDQETQYF
>TRBD2|TRBV7-2|TRBJ2-7|.
TGTGCCAGCAGCCCGGGACTAGCGGGGGGCGAGCAGTACTTC
CASSPGLAGGEQYF
>TRBD1|TRBV4-1|TRBJ2-2|.
TGCGCCAGCAGCCATTCTACAGGGGGCGAGGACACCGGGGAGCTGTTTTTT
CASSHSTGGEDTGELFF
>.|TRBV27|TRBJ2-7|.
TGTGCCAGCAGGGCGGGTCACGAGCAGTACTTC
CASRAGHEQYF
>TRBD1|TRBV29-1|TRBJ2-5|few
TGCAGCGTCCCGGGACAGGGTGGTTGGGAGACCCAGTACTTC
CSVPGQGGWETQYF
>.|TRBV4-1|TRBJ1-2|.
TGCGCCAGCAGCCAAGTCAAGGGGCTTGAAGGCTACACCTTC
CASSQVKGLEGYTF
>.|TRBV6-5|TRBJ1-4|.
TGTGCCAGCAGTTACTCGTACAGGGCCGAAAAACTGTTTTTT
CASSYSYRAEKLFF
>TRBD2|TRBV27|TRBJ2-3|.
TGTGCCAGCAGTCCCGGGACTAGCTCTAGCACAGATACGCAGTATTTT
CASSPGTSSSTDTQYF